The 13 T cell receptor beta chains presented below share a single source sample, sequenced in a study of cytomegalovirus exposure and HLA in healthy donors. PCR was performed using 60 Vbeta and 13 Jbeta primers. Profiled with immunoSEQ multiplex PCR; TCRdb holds only in-frame clones, not every one. The repertoire holds 75,000 to 90,000 clones, with about 78% as singletons. Specimen: PBMCs. All receptors derive from a man aged 50 or older in good health and CMV-seronegative.

V and J are TRBV5-4 and TRBJ1-2; D possibly corresponds to TRBD1 (5 bases). The CDR3 covers 13 residues. Germline V gene lookup returns CDR1 SGHNT and CDR2 YYREEE (reference sequence). V was cut by 0 bases and J by 3 bases, with 6 bases left in between. For the CDR3, the DNA is TGTGCCAGCAGCTTGGTGACAGACTATGGCTACACCTTC. Amino acids: CASSLVTDYGYTF.

Only a few counts were recorded for this clone. The CDR3 bases are TGTGCCGGTATGGGACAGGCGAGCTCCTACGAGCAGTACTTC. Protein sequence: CAGMGQASSYEQYF. The J gene is TRBJ2-7, the V gene TRBV30; 8 bases fit TRBD1. The V segment lost 8 bases and the J segment 0 bases; nucleotides outside the gene matches: 9. From germline, CDR1 is GTSNPN and CDR2 SVGIG (reference sequence). This CDR3 is 14 amino acids long.

The rearrangement uses TRBV5-4 and TRBJ2-1, with 8 nucleotides matching TRBD1. Germline V CDR1 and CDR2: SGHNT, YYREEE (reference sequence). The CDR3 runs to 15 residues. Trimming removed 4 bases from V and 1 base from J; junction bases left unmatched: 4. The CDR3 protein is CASSPGQGSYNEQFF. As DNA, the CDR3 is TGTGCCAGCAGCCCCGGACAGGGATCCTACAATGAGCAGTTCTTC.

The chain uses TRBV5-1 and TRBJ2-7; tentative D call: TRBD1 (6 bases). CDR3 length: 12 amino acids. Per germline, CDR1 SGHRS and CDR2 YFSETQ. Trimming pared 4 bases from V and 5 bases from J, leaving 10 bases between. Written as DNA, the CDR3 is TGCGCCAGCAGCGACCAGGGGAACGAGCAGTACTTC. Its translation: CASSDQGNEQYF.

The chain's CDR3 is CASSVRVGGYEQYF. Written as DNA, the CDR3 is TGCGCCAGCAGCGTCAGGGTGGGGGGCTACGAGCAGTACTTC. This chain joins TRBV5-1 and TRBJ2-7; possibly TRBD2 for D (6 bases). V dropped 4 bases and J dropped 3 bases, with 14 bases sitting between them. Germline V lookup: CDR1 SGHRS, CDR2 YFSETQ. The CDR3 is made up of 14 amino acids.

This chain joins TRBV28 and TRBJ1-5, with 7 nucleotides matching TRBD1. The CDR3 sequence is 14 residues long. J lost 4 bases, V lost 6 bases, and 6 bases had no gene match. Germline V lookup: CDR1 MDHEN, CDR2 SYDVKM. The CDR3 is CASRPGTANQPQHF. CDR3 nucleotides: TGTGCCAGCAGACCCGGGACAGCTAATCAGCCCCAGCATTTT.

In its sample, this clone was seen once. The V gene is TRBV29-1, the J gene TRBJ1-6; 12 bases fit TRBD1. The CDR3 spans 13 residues. Germline CDR1 reads SQVTM; CDR2 reads ANQGSEA. After removal of 6 bases from V and 8 bases from J, the junction contained 2 bases not matched to a gene. In DNA, the CDR3 is TGCAGCGTGGGACAGGGGGCTGATTCACCCCTCCACTTT. Translating it yields CSVGQGADSPLHF. Full variable domain (missing parts from reference TRBV29-1 and TRBJ1-6): SAVISQKPSRDICQRGTSLTIQCQVDSQVTMMFWYRQQPGQSLTLIATANQGSEATYESGFVIDKFPISRPNLTFSTLTVSNMSPEDSSIYLCSVGQGADSPLHFGNGTRLTVT.

A few counts support this clone. V gene TRBV25-1 combines with J gene TRBJ2-5; 8 bases line up with TRBD2. Germline V gives CDR1 MGHDK, CDR2 SYGVNS. This CDR3 comprises 18 residues. With 4 bases clipped from V and 5 bases from J, the junction kept 18 bases outside the gene matches. The CDR3 region is CASSAGHDDVRGGETQYF. The CDR3 bases are TGTGCCAGCAGTGCGGGCCATGATGACGTCCGGGGGGGTGAGACCCAGTACTTC.

This chain uses TRBV11-2 with TRBJ2-7, with 7 bases matching TRBD1. The CDR3 length is 15 residues. CDR1 is SGHAT and CDR2 is FQNNGV in the germline V gene. V gave up 3 bases and J gave up 7 bases; unmatched junction bases: 12. In nucleotides, the CDR3 is TGTGCCAGCAGCTTCAACACAGGGGCCGCCTGGGAGCAGTACTTC. Amino acids: CASSFNTGAAWEQYF. The full variable domain, completed using reference TRBV11-2 and TRBJ2-7, is EAGVAQSPRYKIIEKRQSVAFWCNPISGHATLYWYQQILGQGPKLLIQFQNNGVVDDSQLPKDRFSAERLKGVDSTLKIQPAKLEDSAVYLCASSFNTGAAWEQYFGPGTRLTVT.

The chain is built from TRBV7-9 and TRBJ2-5; D perhaps matches TRBD2 (6 bases). TRBJ2-7 explains the end of the DNA better; the J call may be wrong. This CDR3 comprises 13 residues. Looked up from germline, CDR1 is SEHNR and CDR2 is FQNEAQ (reference sequence). For the CDR3, the DNA is TGTGCCAGCAGCTTTGAGGGGAGGAGCGAGCAGTACTTC. It codes for CASSFEGRSEQYF.

The rearrangement links TRBV7-3 to TRBJ2-3, with 7 bases matching TRBD1. Trimming at V came to 1 base and at J to 3 bases, leaving 4 bases not matched to a gene. The CDR3 runs 15 residues. The germline CDR1 and CDR2 sequences are SGHTA and FQGTGA. The CDR3 loop is CASSLNRGGTDTQYF. CDR3 nucleotides: TGTGCCAGCAGCTTAAACAGGGGCGGTACAGATACGCAGTATTTT.

This clone was seen a single time. The V call is TRBV2, the J call TRBJ1-2; no clear D. Trimming cost V 1 base and J 5 bases, with 5 bases left between them. Germline values: CDR1 SNHLY, CDR2 FYNNEI. The CDR3 spans 12 residues. This CDR3 reads CASSEGRYGYTF. CDR3 coding DNA: TGTGCCAGCAGTGAAGGGAGATATGGCTACACCTTC.

The chain employs TRBV7-6 and TRBJ2-7; D might be TRBD1 (5 bases). Germline CDR1 is SGHVS and CDR2 is FNYEAQ. The CDR3 totals 19 residues. V was clipped by 4 bases and J by 6 bases, with 31 bases between them. In DNA, the CDR3 is TGTGCCAGCAGCTCCAACCTTTCCAGGGAAGGGCCCTCCATCTGCGAGCAGTACTTC. Translating it yields CASSSNLSREGPSICEQYF.